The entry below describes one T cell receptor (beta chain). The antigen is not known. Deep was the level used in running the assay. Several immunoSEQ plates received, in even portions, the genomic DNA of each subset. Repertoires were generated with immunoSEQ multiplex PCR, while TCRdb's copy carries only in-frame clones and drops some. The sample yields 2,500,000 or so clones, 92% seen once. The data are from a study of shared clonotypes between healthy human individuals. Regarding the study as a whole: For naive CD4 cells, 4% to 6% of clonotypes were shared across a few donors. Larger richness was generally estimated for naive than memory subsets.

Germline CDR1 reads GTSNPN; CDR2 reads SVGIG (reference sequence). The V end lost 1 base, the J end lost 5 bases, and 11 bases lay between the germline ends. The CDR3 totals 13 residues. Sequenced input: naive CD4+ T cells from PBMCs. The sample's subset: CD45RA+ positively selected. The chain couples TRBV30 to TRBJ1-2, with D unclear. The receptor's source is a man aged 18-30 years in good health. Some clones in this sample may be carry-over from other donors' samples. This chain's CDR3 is CAWSDPGGYGYTF. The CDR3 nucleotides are TGTGCCTGGAGTGATCCGGGTGGATATGGCTACACCTTC.